This T cell receptor (beta chain) was recovered during a study of blood T cell dynamics during melanoma immunotherapy. Study background: Patients with metastatic melanoma got pembrolizumab or nivolumab-ipilimumab as first-line care.

Time point defined: week 3, after first cycle of checkpoint inhibitor. Germline V gene sequence: CDR1 MNHEY, CDR2 SMNVEV (reference sequence). The CDR3 length is 12 residues. Trimming removed 8 bases at V and 0 bases at J, with 4 bases between. TCRdb's table, derived via immunoSEQ multiplex PCR, lists solely in-frame clones and lacks some. The sample consists of 1,000 or so clones, about 93% of them appearing once. The sequence was obtained from a human donor with melanoma. The source was effector memory CD8+ T cells from blood, collected from a patient treated with checkpoint blockade. V and J are TRBV27 and TRBJ2-2; D is unresolved. The CDR3 region has the DNA TGTGCCAGCGGCACGAACACCGGGGAGCTGTTTTTT. The encoded protein is CASGTNTGELFF.